The clone carrying this TCR beta chain was counted a few times. This entry belongs to a study of regulatory T cells in long-lasting Graves disease. The time point denotes: newly diagnosed GD, antithyroid drugs for less than 3 months. TCR sequences were obtained from RNA taken from PBMCs. Assembly of TCR beta libraries relied on iRepertoire HTBI primers together with Arm-PCR of CDR3 regions. TCRdb reprocessed the multiplex PCR reads with MiXCR, giving one entry per CDR3 protein. The repertoire holds roughly 380,000 distinct CDR3 sequences, with approximately 16% as singletons. Another study also made use of these data, one on T cells in Graves' hyperthyroidism and ophthalmopathy. As that study records: Ophthalmopathy cases were set apart from stable hyperthyroidism by a 13 V-J model.

This clonotype was obtained from a middle-aged man with Graves disease. The sequencing here drew on peripheral blood mononuclear cells (PBMCs), taken at new diagnosis, from a patient treated with antithyroid drugs.

This CDR3 reads CSARAAGGSAHEKLFF. The CDR3 coding sequence is TGCAGTGCTAGAGCAGCGGGGGGCAGTGCCCATGAAAAACTGTTTTTT. The chain couples TRBV20-1 to TRBJ1-4; perhaps TRBD1 as D (6 bases). The ends were cut back, 1 base at V and 6 bases at J, with 18 bases in the middle. CDR3 size: 16 residues. Germline loops: CDR1 DFQATT, CDR2 SNEGSKA (reference sequence).